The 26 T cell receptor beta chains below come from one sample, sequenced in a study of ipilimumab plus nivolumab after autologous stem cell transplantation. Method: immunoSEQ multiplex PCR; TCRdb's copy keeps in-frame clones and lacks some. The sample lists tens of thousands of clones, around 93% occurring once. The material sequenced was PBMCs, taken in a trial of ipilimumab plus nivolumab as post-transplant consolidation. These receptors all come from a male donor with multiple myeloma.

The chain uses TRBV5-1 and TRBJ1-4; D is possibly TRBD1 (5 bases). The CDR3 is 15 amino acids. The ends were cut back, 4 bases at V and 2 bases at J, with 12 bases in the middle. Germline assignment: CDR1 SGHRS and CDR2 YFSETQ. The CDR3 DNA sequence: TGCGCCAGCAGCGGATCAGGGTTTACTAATGAAAAACTGTTTTTT. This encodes CASSGSGFTNEKLFF.

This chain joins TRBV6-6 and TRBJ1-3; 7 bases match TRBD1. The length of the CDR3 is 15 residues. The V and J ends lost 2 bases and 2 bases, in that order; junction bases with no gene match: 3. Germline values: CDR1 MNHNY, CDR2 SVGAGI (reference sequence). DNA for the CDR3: TGTGCCAGCAGTTACGGCCAGGGGGCTGGAAACACCATATATTTT. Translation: CASSYGQGAGNTIYF.

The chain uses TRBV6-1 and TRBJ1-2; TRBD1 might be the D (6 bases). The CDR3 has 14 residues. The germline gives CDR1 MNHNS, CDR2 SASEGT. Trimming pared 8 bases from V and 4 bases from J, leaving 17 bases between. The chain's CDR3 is CASLQGGTGYGYTF. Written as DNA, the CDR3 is TGTGCCAGCCTGCAAGGGGGAACCGGCTATGGCTACACCTTC.

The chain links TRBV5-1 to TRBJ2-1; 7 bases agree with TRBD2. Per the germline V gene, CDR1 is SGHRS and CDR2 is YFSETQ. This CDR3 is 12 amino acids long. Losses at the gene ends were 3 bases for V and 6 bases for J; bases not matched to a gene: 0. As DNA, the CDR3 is TGCGCCAGCAGCTGGGGGGGCAATGAGCAGTTCTTC. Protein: CASSWGGNEQFF.

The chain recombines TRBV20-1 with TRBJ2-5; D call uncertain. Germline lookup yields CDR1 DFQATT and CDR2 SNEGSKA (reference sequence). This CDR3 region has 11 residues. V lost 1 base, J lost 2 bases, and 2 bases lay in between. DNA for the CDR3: TGCAGTGCTAGAGGGCAAGAGACCCAGTACTTC. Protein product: CSARGQETQYF.

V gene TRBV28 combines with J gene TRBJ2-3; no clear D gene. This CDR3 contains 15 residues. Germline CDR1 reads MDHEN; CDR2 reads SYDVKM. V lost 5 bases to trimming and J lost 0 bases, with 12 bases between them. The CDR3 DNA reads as TGTGCCAGCAGTCCTCCTTTGGGGAGCACAGATACGCAGTATTTT. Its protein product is CASSPPLGSTDTQYF.

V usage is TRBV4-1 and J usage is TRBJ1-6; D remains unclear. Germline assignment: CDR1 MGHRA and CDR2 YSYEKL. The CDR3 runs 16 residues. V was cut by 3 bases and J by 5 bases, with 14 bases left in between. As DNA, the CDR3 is TGCGCCAGCAGCCATCCAGCCGGAAGGGATAATTCACCCCTCCACTTT. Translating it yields CASSHPAGRDNSPLHF.

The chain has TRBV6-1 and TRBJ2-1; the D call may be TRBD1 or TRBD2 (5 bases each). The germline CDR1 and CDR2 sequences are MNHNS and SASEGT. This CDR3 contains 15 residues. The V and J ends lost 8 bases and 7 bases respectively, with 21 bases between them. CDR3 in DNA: TGTGCCAGCGCCCTCCGGGAATTAGCAGGGAATGAGCAGTTCTTC. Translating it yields CASALRELAGNEQFF.

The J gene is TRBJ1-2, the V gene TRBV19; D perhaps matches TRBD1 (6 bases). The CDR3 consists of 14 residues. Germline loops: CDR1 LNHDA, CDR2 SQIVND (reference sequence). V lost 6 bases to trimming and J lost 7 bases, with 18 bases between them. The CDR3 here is CASRGGRGAVGYTF. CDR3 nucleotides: TGTGCCAGTAGAGGAGGACGGGGGGCGGTTGGCTACACCTTC.

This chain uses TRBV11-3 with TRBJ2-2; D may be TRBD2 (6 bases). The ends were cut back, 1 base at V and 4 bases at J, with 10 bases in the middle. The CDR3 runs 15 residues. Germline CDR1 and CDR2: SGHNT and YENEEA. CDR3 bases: TGTGCCAGCAGCTTAGGAGCCGGGGGCACCGGGGAGCTGTTTTTT. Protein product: CASSLGAGGTGELFF.

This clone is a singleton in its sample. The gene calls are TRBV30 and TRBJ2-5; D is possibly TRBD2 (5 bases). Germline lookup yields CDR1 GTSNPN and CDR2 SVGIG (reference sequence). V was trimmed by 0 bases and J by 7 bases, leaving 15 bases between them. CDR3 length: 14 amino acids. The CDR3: CAWSVEGSGGTQYF. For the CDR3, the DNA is TGTGCCTGGAGTGTCGAGGGCAGCGGCGGGACCCAGTACTTC.

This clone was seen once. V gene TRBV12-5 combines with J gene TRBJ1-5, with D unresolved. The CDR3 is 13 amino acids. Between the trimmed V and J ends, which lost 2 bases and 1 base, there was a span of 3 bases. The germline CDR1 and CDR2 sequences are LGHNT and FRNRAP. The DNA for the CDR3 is TGTGCTAGTGGTTTGAACAGCAATCAGCCCCAGCATTTT. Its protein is CASGLNSNQPQHF.

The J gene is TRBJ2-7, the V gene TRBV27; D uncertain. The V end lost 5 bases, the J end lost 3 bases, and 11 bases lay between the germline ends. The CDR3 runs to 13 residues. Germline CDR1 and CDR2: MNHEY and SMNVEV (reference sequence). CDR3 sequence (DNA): TGTGCCAGCAGTCTTCTAGAGGACTACGAGCAGTACTTC. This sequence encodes CASSLLEDYEQYF.

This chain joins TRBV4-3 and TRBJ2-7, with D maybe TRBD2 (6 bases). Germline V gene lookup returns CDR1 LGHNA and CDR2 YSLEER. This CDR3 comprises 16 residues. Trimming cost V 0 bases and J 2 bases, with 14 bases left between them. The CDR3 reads CASSQDQVRRAYEQYF. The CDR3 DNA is TGCGCCAGCAGCCAAGATCAGGTGCGGAGGGCCTACGAGCAGTACTTC.

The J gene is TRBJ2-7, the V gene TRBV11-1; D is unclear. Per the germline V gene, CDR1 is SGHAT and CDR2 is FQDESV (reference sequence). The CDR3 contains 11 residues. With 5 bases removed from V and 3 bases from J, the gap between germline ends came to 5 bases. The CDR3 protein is CASSVNYEQYF. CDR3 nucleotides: TGTGCCAGCAGCGTAAACTACGAGCAGTACTTC.

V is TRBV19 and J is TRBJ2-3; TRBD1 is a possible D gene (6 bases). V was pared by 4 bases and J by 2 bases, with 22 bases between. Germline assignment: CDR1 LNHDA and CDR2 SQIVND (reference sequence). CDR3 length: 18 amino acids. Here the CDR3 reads CASSTYWPGHQNTDTQYF. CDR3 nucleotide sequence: TGTGCCAGTAGTACCTATTGGCCGGGACACCAAAACACAGATACGCAGTATTTT.

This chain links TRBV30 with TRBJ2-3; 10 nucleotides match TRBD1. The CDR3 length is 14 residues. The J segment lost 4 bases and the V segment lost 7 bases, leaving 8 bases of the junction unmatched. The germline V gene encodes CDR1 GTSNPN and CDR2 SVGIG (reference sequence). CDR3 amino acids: CASTPTGGPDTQYF. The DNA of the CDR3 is TGTGCCTCAACTCCGACAGGGGGCCCAGATACGCAGTATTTT.

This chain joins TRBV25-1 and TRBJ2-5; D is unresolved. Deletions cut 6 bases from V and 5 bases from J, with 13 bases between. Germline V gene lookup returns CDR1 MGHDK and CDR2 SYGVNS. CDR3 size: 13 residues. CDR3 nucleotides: TGTGCCAGCAGGGCACAGTTAGGGGAGACCCAGTACTTC. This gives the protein CASRAQLGETQYF.

CDR3 protein: CAVHRAGANEKLFF. The DNA for the CDR3 is TGTGCCGTTCACAGGGCAGGTGCTAATGAAAAACTGTTTTTT. This chain connects TRBV19 to TRBJ1-4, with D maybe TRBD1 (6 bases). The V end was cut by 11 bases, the J end by 3 bases, with 16 bases between. This CDR3 is 14 amino acids long. CDR1 LNHDA and CDR2 SQIVND come from the germline V gene (reference sequence).

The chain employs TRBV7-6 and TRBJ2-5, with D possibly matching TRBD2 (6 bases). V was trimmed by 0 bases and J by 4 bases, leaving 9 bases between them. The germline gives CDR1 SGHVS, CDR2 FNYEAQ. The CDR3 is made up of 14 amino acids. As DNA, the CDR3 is TGTGCCAGCAGCTTAGCCTTAGCGGTAGAGACCCAGTACTTC. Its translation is CASSLALAVETQYF.

The CDR3 nucleotides are TGTGCCAGCAGCTTGACGACGGCAGATACGCAGTATTTT. The encoded protein is CASSLTTADTQYF. The V call is TRBV5-6, the J call TRBJ2-3; D remains ambiguous. The germline V gene has CDR1 SGHDT and CDR2 YYEEEE. This CDR3 comprises 13 residues. V lost 1 base and J lost 4, with 7 bases in between.

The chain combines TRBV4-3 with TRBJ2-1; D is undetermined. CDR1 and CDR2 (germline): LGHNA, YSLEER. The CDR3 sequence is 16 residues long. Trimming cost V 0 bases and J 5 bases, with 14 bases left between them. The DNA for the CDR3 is TGCGCCAGCAGCCAAGATGTCTTCGGGTCAGACAATGAGCAGTTCTTC. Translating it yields CASSQDVFGSDNEQFF.

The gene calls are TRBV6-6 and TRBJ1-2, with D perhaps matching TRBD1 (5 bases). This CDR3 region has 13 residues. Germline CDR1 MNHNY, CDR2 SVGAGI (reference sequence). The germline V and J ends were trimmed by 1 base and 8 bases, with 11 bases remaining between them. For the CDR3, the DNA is TGTGCCAGCAGTTACTTACAGGAGTGGGGCTACACCTTC. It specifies CASSYLQEWGYTF.

In nucleotides, the CDR3 is TGTGCTAGTGGTTTGAAAGGGGACAAGGGGGGAGATAGCTCCTACAATGAGCAGTTCTTC. Amino acids: CASGLKGDKGGDSSYNEQFF. The V and J genes are TRBV12-5 and TRBJ2-1; D tentatively fits TRBD1 or TRBD2 (6 bases each). The germline CDR1 and CDR2 sequences are LGHNT and FRNRAP. The CDR3 contains 20 residues. The ends were cut back, 2 bases at V and 0 bases at J, with 23 bases in the middle.

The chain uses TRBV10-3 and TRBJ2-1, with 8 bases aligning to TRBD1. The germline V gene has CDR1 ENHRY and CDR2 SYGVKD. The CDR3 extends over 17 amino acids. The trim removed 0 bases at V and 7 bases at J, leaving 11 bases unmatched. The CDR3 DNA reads TGTGCCATCAGTGAGTCTGTGGGGGCAGGGGGCTGGAATGAGCAGTTCTTC. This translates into CAISESVGAGGWNEQFF.

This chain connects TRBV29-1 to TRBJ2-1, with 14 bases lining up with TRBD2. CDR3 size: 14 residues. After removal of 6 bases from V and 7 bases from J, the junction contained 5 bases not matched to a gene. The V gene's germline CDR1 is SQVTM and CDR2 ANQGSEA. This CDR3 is CSVYGTSGSNEQFF. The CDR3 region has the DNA TGCAGCGTATACGGGACTAGCGGGAGTAATGAGCAGTTCTTC.